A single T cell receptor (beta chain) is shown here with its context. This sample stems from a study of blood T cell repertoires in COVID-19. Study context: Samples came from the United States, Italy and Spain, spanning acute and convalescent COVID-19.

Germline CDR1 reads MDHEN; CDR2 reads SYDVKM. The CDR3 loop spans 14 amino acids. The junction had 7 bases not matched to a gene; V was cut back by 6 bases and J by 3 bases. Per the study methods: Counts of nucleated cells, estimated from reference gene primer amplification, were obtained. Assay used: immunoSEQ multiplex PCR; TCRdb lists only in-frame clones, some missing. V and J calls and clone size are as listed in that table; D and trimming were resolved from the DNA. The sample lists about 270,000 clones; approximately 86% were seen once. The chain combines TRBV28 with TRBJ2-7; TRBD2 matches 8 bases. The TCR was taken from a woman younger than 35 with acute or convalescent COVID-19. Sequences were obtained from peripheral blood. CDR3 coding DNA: TGTGCCAGCAGGGACGGGGGGGCCAACTACGAGCAGTACTTC. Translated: CASRDGGANYEQYF.